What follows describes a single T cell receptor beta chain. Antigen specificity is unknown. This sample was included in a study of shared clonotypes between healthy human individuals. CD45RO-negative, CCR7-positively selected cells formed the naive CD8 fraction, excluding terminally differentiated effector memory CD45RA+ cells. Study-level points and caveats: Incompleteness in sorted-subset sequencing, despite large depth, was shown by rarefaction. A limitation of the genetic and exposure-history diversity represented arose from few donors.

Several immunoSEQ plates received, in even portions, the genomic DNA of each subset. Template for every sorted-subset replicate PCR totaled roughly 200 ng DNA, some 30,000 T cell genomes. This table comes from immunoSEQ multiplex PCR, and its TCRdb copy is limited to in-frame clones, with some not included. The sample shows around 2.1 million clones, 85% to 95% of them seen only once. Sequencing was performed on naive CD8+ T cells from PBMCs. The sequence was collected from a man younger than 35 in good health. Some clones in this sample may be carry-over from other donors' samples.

CDR3 sequence reads: CASSLGAGDSNQPQHF. The DNA of the CDR3 is TGTGCCAGTAGCCTGGGGGCAGGGGATAGCAATCAGCCCCAGCATTTT. The chain has TRBV19 and TRBJ1-5; TRBD1 is a possible D gene (6 bases). CDR1 and CDR2 from the germline V gene are LNHDA and SQIVND (reference sequence). V was cut by 6 bases and J by 0 bases, with 15 bases left in between. This CDR3 contains 16 residues.